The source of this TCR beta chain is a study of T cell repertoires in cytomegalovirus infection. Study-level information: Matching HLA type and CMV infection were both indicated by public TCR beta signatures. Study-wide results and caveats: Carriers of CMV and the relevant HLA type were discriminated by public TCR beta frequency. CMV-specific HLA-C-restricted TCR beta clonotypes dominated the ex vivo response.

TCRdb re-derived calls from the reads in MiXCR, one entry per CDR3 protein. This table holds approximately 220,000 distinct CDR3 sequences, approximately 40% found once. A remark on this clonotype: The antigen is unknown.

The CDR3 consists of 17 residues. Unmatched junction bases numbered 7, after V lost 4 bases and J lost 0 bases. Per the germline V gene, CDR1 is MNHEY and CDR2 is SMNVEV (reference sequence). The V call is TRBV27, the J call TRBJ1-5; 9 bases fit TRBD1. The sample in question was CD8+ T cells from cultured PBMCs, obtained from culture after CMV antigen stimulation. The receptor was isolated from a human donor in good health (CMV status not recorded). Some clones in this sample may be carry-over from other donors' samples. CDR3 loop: CASSSRQGGDSNQPQHF. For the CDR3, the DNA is TGTGCCAGCAGTTCGCGACAGGGGGGGGATAGCAATCAGCCCCAGCATTTT.